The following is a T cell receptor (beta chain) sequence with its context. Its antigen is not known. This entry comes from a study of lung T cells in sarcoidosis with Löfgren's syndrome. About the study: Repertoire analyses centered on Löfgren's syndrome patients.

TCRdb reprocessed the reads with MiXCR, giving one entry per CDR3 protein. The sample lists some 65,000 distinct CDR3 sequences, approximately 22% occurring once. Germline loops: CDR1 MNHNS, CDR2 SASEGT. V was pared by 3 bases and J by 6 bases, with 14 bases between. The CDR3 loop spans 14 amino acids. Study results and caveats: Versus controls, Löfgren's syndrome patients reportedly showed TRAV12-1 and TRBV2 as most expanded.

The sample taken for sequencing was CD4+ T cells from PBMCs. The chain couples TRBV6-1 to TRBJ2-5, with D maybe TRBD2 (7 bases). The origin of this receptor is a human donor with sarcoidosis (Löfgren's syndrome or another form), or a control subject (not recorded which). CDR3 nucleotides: TGTGCCAGCAGTGAGGCGAGGGGGGGGCAGACCCAGTACTTC. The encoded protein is CASSEARGGQTQYF.